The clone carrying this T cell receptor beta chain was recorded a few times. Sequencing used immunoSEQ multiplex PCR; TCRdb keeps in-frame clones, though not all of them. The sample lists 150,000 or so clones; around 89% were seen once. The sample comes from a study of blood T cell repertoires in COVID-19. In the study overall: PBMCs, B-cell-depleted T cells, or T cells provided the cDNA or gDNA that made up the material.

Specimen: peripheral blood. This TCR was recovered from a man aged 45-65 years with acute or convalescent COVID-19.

The CDR3 coding sequence is TGTGCCAGCAGCTTAGGGATACAGGGGAACGGAGAGACCCAGTACTTC. Encoded protein: CASSLGIQGNGETQYF. This rearrangement joins TRBV7-9 to TRBJ2-5; 7 bases are a match to TRBD1. This CDR3 is 16 amino acids long. Trimming at V came to 1 base and at J to 4 bases, leaving 9 bases not matched to a gene. Germline lookup yields CDR1 SEHNR and CDR2 FQNEAQ (reference sequence).